This paragraph reports one TCR beta chain. The entry originates in a study of shared clonotypes between healthy human individuals. V was cut by 10 bases and J by 0 bases, with 13 bases left in between. The CDR3 covers 14 residues. CDR1 and CDR2 from the germline V gene are MNHNY and SVGAGI (reference sequence). Several immunoSEQ plates held equal portions of the genomic DNA taken from each subset. Here immunoSEQ multiplex PCR was the method, and the copy in TCRdb shows in-frame clones only, minus some. Here the sample spans fewer than 650,000 clones, approximately 80% being singletons. Genomic DNA for unsorted samples, which was extracted with the QIAamp DNA Blood Mini kit, came from about 90 million PBMCs.

The receptor comes from a woman between 35 and 50 years old in good health. Some clones in this sample may be carry-over from other donors' samples. The sequenced material came from PBMCs. The chain carries TRBV6-6 and TRBJ1-5; D not certain. The CDR3 here is CATNRQNSNQPQHF. The DNA of the CDR3 is TGTGCCACCAATCGTCAAAATAGCAATCAGCCCCAGCATTTT.